This T cell receptor beta chain originates from a study of shared clonotypes between healthy human individuals. Measured with immunoSEQ multiplex PCR; TCRdb has only the in-frame clones, and not every one. The table records approximately 1.1 million clones, about four fifths of them present only once. The CDR3 covers 15 residues. Looked up from germline, CDR1 is SGHDT and CDR2 is YYEEEE. Trimming at V came to 0 bases and at J to 5 bases, leaving 6 bases not matched to a gene. J is TRBJ2-7 and V is TRBV5-6; 9 nucleotides agree with TRBD2. This receptor was taken from a young man in good health. Some clones in this sample may be carry-over from other donors' samples. The sequenced material came from memory CD4+ T cells from PBMCs. Subset in this sample: CD45RA-negative fraction. CDR3 DNA sequence: TGTGCCAGCAGCTTGGCCCTAGCGGGAAGCCACGAGCAGTACTTC. This gives the protein CASSLALAGSHEQYF.